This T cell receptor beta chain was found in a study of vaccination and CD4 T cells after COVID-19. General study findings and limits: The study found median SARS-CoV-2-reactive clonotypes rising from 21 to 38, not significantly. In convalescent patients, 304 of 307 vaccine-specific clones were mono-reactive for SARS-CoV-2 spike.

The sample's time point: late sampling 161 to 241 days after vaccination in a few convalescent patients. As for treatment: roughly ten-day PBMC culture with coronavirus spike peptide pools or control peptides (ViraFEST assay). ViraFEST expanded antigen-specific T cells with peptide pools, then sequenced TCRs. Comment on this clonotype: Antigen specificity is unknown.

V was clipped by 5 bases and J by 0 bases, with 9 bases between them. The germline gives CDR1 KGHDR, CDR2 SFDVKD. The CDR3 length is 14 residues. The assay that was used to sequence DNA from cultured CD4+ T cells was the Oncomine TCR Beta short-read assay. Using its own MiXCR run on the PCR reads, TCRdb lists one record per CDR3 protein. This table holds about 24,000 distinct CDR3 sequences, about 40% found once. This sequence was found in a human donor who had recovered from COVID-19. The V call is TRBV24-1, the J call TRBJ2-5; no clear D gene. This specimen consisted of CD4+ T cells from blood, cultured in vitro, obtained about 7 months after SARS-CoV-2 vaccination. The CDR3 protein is CATSVGENQETQYF. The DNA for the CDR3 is TGTGCCACCAGTGTTGGGGAAAACCAAGAGACCCAGTACTTC.